A single sample is the source of the 28 T cell receptor beta chains below, sequenced in a study of blood T cell repertoires in COVID-19. Clones were read by immunoSEQ multiplex PCR, and TCRdb kept only the in-frame ones, dropping some. The top ten hold 18% of the sample, which has about 160,000 clones, 90% seen once. Sequenced: peripheral blood. The receptors stem from a man aged 60 to 75 with active or convalescent COVID-19.

The chain uses TRBV5-8 and TRBJ1-2, with 7 bases lining up with TRBD1. This CDR3 region has 15 residues. V gave up 4 bases and J gave up 1 base; unmatched junction bases: 7. The germline V gene has CDR1 SGHTS and CDR2 YDEGEE. This chain's CDR3 is CASSPTGVYNYGYTF. CDR3 in DNA: TGTGCCAGCAGCCCTACAGGGGTATATAACTATGGCTACACCTTC.

The chain links TRBV19 to TRBJ2-3; 8 nucleotides line up with TRBD1. The CDR3 has 14 residues. V lost 5 bases, J lost 4 bases, and 5 bases stayed unmatched. CDR1 LNHDA and CDR2 SQIVND come from the germline V gene (reference sequence). CDR3 in DNA: TGTGCCAGTAGTCCCCAGGGGGCCGCAGATACGCAGTATTTT. Translating gives CASSPQGAADTQYF.

This clone was seen more than once but under ten times. The CDR3 reads CASSLQGASYNSPLHF. In DNA, the CDR3 is TGTGCCAGCAGCCTCCAGGGGGCGTCCTATAATTCACCCCTCCACTTT. The chain employs TRBV16 and TRBJ1-6, with TRBD1 matching over 8 bases. This CDR3 comprises 16 residues. Germline loops: CDR1 KGHSY, CDR2 FQNENV. Trimming cost V 4 bases and J 1 base; bases outside gene matches: 3.

The CDR3 sequence is CAISESRQGFYGYTF. CDR3 nucleotides: TGTGCCATCAGTGAGTCGCGACAGGGGTTCTATGGCTACACCTTC. J is TRBJ1-2 and V is TRBV10-3; 8 nucleotides align to TRBD1. The junction had 4 bases not matched to a gene; V was cut back by 0 bases and J by 4 bases. Germline lookup yields CDR1 ENHRY and CDR2 SYGVKD. This CDR3 contains 15 residues.

The chain carries TRBV7-8 and TRBJ2-1; D not resolved. Trimming took 1 base from V and 5 from J, leaving 9 bases between them. The CDR3 runs 14 residues. Germline values: CDR1 SGHVS, CDR2 FQNEAQ. CDR3 residues: CASSLVVLDNEQFF. The CDR3 nucleotides are TGTGCCAGCAGCTTAGTTGTACTGGACAATGAGCAGTTCTTC.

This clone appeared a few times. V is TRBV3-1 (or the pseudogene TRBV3-2) and J is TRBJ1-1, with D perhaps TRBD1 (6 bases). Trimming took 2 bases from V and 5 from J, leaving 18 bases between them. From germline, CDR1 is LGHDT and CDR2 YNNKEL (reference sequence). The CDR3 has 16 amino acids. The CDR3 loop is CASSQRRGGADTEAFF. The DNA of the CDR3 is TGTGCCAGCAGCCAACGGCGTGGGGGCGCAGATACTGAAGCTTTCTTT.

This sequence joins TRBV7-2 and TRBJ2-3, with TRBD1 as a possible D gene (5 bases). Trimming shortened V by 2 bases and J by 0 bases, and 12 bases separated the two germline ends. CDR1 is SGHTA, CDR2 FQGNSA, per germline. CDR3 size: 16 residues. CDR3: CASSLRQTPSTDTQYF. The DNA for the CDR3 is TGTGCCAGCAGCTTAAGACAGACTCCTAGCACAGATACGCAGTATTTT.

This chain uses TRBV7-2 with TRBJ1-2; D not resolved. Germline lookup yields CDR1 SGHTA and CDR2 FQGNSA. Trimming removed 5 bases from V and 0 bases from J, with 22 bases in between. The CDR3 loop spans 18 amino acids. CDR3 sequence (DNA): TGTGCCAGCAGCGTGGTGACGGGAATGGGCGCTTCTAACTATGGCTACACCTTC. This encodes CASSVVTGMGASNYGYTF.

V and J are TRBV5-5 and TRBJ2-1; 15 nucleotides match TRBD2. This CDR3 region has 19 residues. Germline V gives CDR1 SGHKS, CDR2 YYEKEE (reference sequence). J gave up 1 base and V 6 bases, and 11 bases lay outside the gene matches. The CDR3 loop reads CASTPGTSGRPGSYNEQFF. In DNA, the CDR3 is TGTGCCAGCACCCCAGGGACTAGCGGGAGGCCGGGGTCCTACAATGAGCAGTTCTTC.

The chain links TRBV21-1 to TRBJ1-4; the DNA was not used to check the table's D call, TRBD1. TRBV21-1 is designated a pseudogene. This CDR3 spans 17 amino acids. The CDR3 region is CASRFRDRGRPNEKLFF. CDR3 DNA: TGTGCCAGCAGATTCCGGGACAGGGGGCGGCCTAATGAAAAACTGTTTTTT.

The chain carries TRBV2 and TRBJ2-5, with a possible D match to TRBD2 (6 bases). Per the germline V gene, CDR1 is SNHLY and CDR2 is FYNNEI. V dropped 6 bases and J dropped 4 bases, with 15 bases sitting between them. The CDR3 loop spans 14 amino acids. CDR3 amino acids: CASSRELTIETQYF. The DNA for the CDR3 is TGTGCCAGCAGCCGGGAGCTAACTATAGAGACCCAGTACTTC.

The V call is TRBV13, the J call TRBJ2-5; the match to TRBD1 covers 11 bases. With 3 bases clipped from V and 4 bases from J, the junction kept 1 base outside the gene matches. CDR3 length: 14 residues. CDR1 PRHDT and CDR2 FYEKMQ come from the germline V gene (reference sequence). For the CDR3, the DNA is TGTGCCAGCAGCTTCGGGACAGGGGGAGAGACCCAGTACTTC. It is translated as CASSFGTGGETQYF.

The rearrangement links TRBV19 to TRBJ1-2; D might be TRBD1 (5 bases). Germline V CDR1 and CDR2: LNHDA, SQIVND (reference sequence). There are 13 residues in the CDR3. The germline V and J ends were trimmed by 4 bases and 5 bases, with 11 bases remaining between them. The CDR3 spells CASSRGTLYGYTF. The CDR3 region has the DNA TGTGCCAGTAGTAGGGGGACTTTATATGGCTACACCTTC.

The DNA for the CDR3 is TGTGCCAGCAGCTTACTAGCGGGGGATAATGAGCAGTTCTTC. Its protein is CASSLLAGDNEQFF. The chain has TRBV7-9 and TRBJ2-1; 10 bases are shared with TRBD2. The CDR3 totals 14 residues. Trimming at V came to 2 bases and at J to 7 bases, leaving 2 bases not matched to a gene. Germline CDR1 reads SEHNR; CDR2 reads FQNEAQ (reference sequence).

The gene calls are TRBV3-1 (or the pseudogene TRBV3-2) and TRBJ1-4, with 8 bases matching TRBD1. With V trimmed by 4 bases and J by 7 bases, 8 bases remained unmatched. The CDR3 has 15 amino acids. Germline V CDR1 and CDR2: LGHDT, YNNKEL (reference sequence). Here the CDR3 reads CASSRGQVRGEKLFF. The CDR3 DNA follows: TGTGCCAGCAGCCGGGGACAGGTGAGAGGTGAAAAACTGTTTTTT.

This sequence joins TRBV10-1 and TRBJ2-1; the D gene is possibly TRBD1 (7 bases). Germline loops: CDR1 WNHNN, CDR2 SYGVQD (reference sequence). The CDR3 length is 14 residues. V lost 3 bases to trimming and J lost 2 bases, with 8 bases between them. The CDR3 DNA reads as TGCGCCAGCAGTGACAGGGGGGCCTACAATGAGCAGTTCTTC. This codes for CASSDRGAYNEQFF.

This chain links TRBV12-3 or TRBV12-4 with TRBJ2-3; D call uncertain. The germline V and J ends were trimmed by 2 bases and 6 bases, with 3 bases remaining between them. This CDR3 region has 11 residues. The CDR3 spells CASSLSDTQYF. The CDR3 DNA reads TGTGCCAGCAGTTTATCGGATACGCAGTATTTT.

V and J are TRBV29-1 and TRBJ1-1, with 9 bases fitting TRBD1. J gave up 1 base and V 4 bases, and 1 base lay outside the gene matches. There are 13 residues in the CDR3. Per germline, CDR1 SQVTM and CDR2 ANQGSEA. The CDR3 region is CSVAGQGNTEAFF. The DNA of the CDR3 is TGCAGCGTTGCGGGACAGGGGAACACTGAAGCTTTCTTT.

The rearrangement links TRBV2 to TRBJ1-3; weak D call: TRBD1 (5 bases). This CDR3 is built from 13 residues. Germline CDR1 is SNHLY and CDR2 is FYNNEI. V gave up 6 bases and J gave up 3 bases, with 9 bases separating them. In DNA, the CDR3 is TGTGCCAGCAGGGGGACTGTTGGAAACACCATATATTTT. Protein product: CASRGTVGNTIYF.

The J gene is TRBJ1-2, the V gene TRBV28; TRBD1 is a possible D gene (5 bases). Germline V gene lookup returns CDR1 MDHEN and CDR2 SYDVKM. CDR3 length: 12 amino acids. Deletions cut 7 bases from V and 7 bases from J, with 13 bases between. In nucleotides, the CDR3 is TGTGCCAGCATCTCGACAGCGGGTGGCTACACCTTC. It encodes CASISTAGGYTF.

V is TRBV12-3 or TRBV12-4 and J is TRBJ2-7; weak D call: TRBD2 (5 bases). V shed 8 bases and J shed 2 bases, with 7 bases lying between them. The CDR3 totals 11 residues. The chain's CDR3 is CASGSTYEQYF. For the CDR3, the DNA is TGTGCCAGCGGGAGTACCTACGAGCAGTACTTC.

This clone appeared once. V usage is TRBV5-5 and J usage is TRBJ2-2; maybe TRBD2 (5 bases). The V and J ends lost 2 bases and 13 bases respectively, with 18 bases between them. The CDR3 covers 14 residues. Germline assignment: CDR1 SGHKS and CDR2 YYEKEE (reference sequence). CDR3 region: CASSFMTPEGVLFF. The DNA of the CDR3 is TGTGCCAGCAGCTTCATGACGCCAGAGGGTGTGCTGTTTTTT.

This clone was recorded once. The CDR3 spells CASSADPGYEQYF. Here the CDR3 DNA reads TGTGCCAGCAGCGCGGACCCGGGGTACGAGCAGTACTTC. V and J are TRBV5-4 and TRBJ2-7; maybe TRBD2 (5 bases). From germline, CDR1 is SGHNT and CDR2 YYREEE (reference sequence). CDR3 length: 13 amino acids. V lost 4 bases, J lost 4 bases, and 12 bases lay in between.

J is TRBJ2-7 and V is TRBV19; 8 nucleotides align to TRBD2. J lost 5 bases, V lost 3 bases, and 6 bases had no gene match. Germline V gene sequence: CDR1 LNHDA, CDR2 SQIVND (reference sequence). CDR3 length: 14 amino acids. CDR3 bases: TGTGCCAGTAGTATGACGGGAGGGGCGGACGAGCAGTACTTC. Translation gives CASSMTGGADEQYF. Together with reference TRBV19 and TRBJ2-7, the CDR3 gives the full variable domain: DGGITQSPKYLFRKEGQNVTLSCEQNLNHDAMYWYRQDPGQGLRLIYYSQIVNDFQKGDIAEGYSVSREKKESFPLTVTSAQKNPTAFYLCASSMTGGADEQYFGPGTRLTVT.

The chain is built from TRBV7-2 and TRBJ2-2; 10 nucleotides align to TRBD2. In germline, CDR1 is SGHTA, CDR2 FQGNSA. The CDR3 runs to 16 residues. V was pared by 5 bases and J by 1 base, with 4 bases of the junction left unmatched. The CDR3 DNA sequence: TGTGCCAGCAGCCTTCTAGCGGGGGTGAACACCGGGGAGCTGTTTTTT. The encoded protein is CASSLLAGVNTGELFF.

The chain is built from TRBV6-5 and TRBJ1-2, with a tentative D call TRBD1 (6 bases). CDR3 size: 15 residues. V lost 2 bases and J lost 2, with 12 bases in between. CDR1 MNHEY and CDR2 SVGAGI come from the germline V gene. This chain's CDR3 is CASSYHTQGNYGYTF. The CDR3 DNA reads TGTGCCAGCAGTTACCACACACAGGGCAACTATGGCTACACCTTC.

The chain employs TRBV5-1 and TRBJ1-1, with no clear D. Germline lookup yields CDR1 SGHRS and CDR2 YFSETQ. Trimming took 5 bases from V and 0 from J, leaving 8 bases between them. This CDR3 has 13 residues. The CDR3 nucleotides are TGCGCCAGCAGGGCACTAATGAACACTGAAGCTTTCTTT. Its protein product is CASRALMNTEAFF. Using reference TRBV5-1 and TRBJ1-1 for the parts outside the CDR3, the full variable domain is KAGVTQTPRYLIKTRGQQVTLSCSPISGHRSVSWYQQTPGQGLQFLFEYFSETQRNKGNFPGRFSGRQFSNSRSEMNVSTLELGDSALYLCASRALMNTEAFFGQGTRLTVV.

V is TRBV11-2 and J is TRBJ1-3; D is possibly TRBD1 (5 bases). The germline V and J ends were trimmed by 7 bases and 8 bases, with 15 bases remaining between them. The CDR3 runs to 13 residues. The V gene's germline CDR1 is SGHAT and CDR2 FQNNGV. The CDR3 region is CASTPGGAYTIYF. DNA for the CDR3: TGTGCCAGCACCCCAGGAGGGGCATACACCATATATTTT. Filled out from reference TRBV11-2 and TRBJ1-3, the complete variable domain reads EAGVAQSPRYKIIEKRQSVAFWCNPISGHATLYWYQQILGQGPKLLIQFQNNGVVDDSQLPKDRFSAERLKGVDSTLKIQPAKLEDSAVYLCASTPGGAYTIYFGEGSWLTVV.